Following are 6 T cell receptor beta chains from one sample sequenced in a study of T cell changes during pregnancy in multiple sclerosis (dated 2019 in TCRdb). Library creation used the immunoSEQ multiplex PCR assay. TCRdb limited this immuneACCESS table to in-frame rearrangements with V and J called. A share of clones is missing; checked studies link under half to unresolved V genes, and the rest is unexplained. Across this sample there are tens of thousands of clones, with 85% to 95% seen only once. Around 0.61% of the sample is held by the ten biggest clonotypes. Source: CD4+ T cells from peripheral blood mononuclear cells, taken in the third trimester of pregnancy. The receptor source for this set is a female donor with multiple sclerosis, enrolled in a pregnancy study.

This chain joins TRBV5-1 and TRBJ2-3; 9 positions agree with TRBD1. Germline assignment: CDR1 SGHRS and CDR2 YFSETQ. CDR3 size: 13 residues. V shed 0 bases and J 9 bases; nucleotides not matched to a gene: 2. This CDR3 reads CASSLGGQGTQYF. The DNA of the CDR3 is TGCGCCAGCAGCTTGGGCGGACAGGGGACGCAGTATTTT.

The chain combines TRBV6-4 with TRBJ1-1; 8 bases are shared with TRBD1. The CDR3 runs 16 residues. V trimming: 2 bases; J trimming: 3 bases; junction bases outside the gene matches: 8. Looked up from germline, CDR1 is MRHNA and CDR2 is SNTAGT. The CDR3 loop reads CASSDPAGGFDTEAFF. In DNA, the CDR3 is TGTGCCAGCAGTGACCCCGCAGGGGGCTTCGACACTGAAGCTTTCTTT.

This sequence joins TRBV5-1 and TRBJ2-7; 12 nucleotides align to TRBD2. From germline, CDR1 is SGHRS and CDR2 YFSETQ. CDR3 length: 14 residues. J lost 4 bases, V lost 2 bases, and 1 base had no gene match. The CDR3 region is CASSLTSGRYEQYF. CDR3 sequence (DNA): TGCGCCAGCAGCTTAACTAGCGGGAGGTACGAGCAGTACTTC.

The rearrangement links TRBV5-1 to TRBJ2-1; a possible D gene is TRBD2 (5 bases). The germline V gene has CDR1 SGHRS and CDR2 YFSETQ. The V end lost 0 bases, the J end lost 8 bases, and 9 bases lay between the germline ends. This CDR3 comprises 13 residues. CDR3 protein: CASSLGGPYEQFF. CDR3 sequence (DNA): TGCGCCAGCAGCTTGGGAGGGCCCTATGAGCAGTTCTTC.

The V gene is TRBV5-6, the J gene TRBJ2-5; 10 bases match TRBD2. J gave up 6 bases and V 1 base, and 6 bases lay outside the gene matches. The germline V gene encodes CDR1 SGHDT and CDR2 YYEEEE. This CDR3 has 15 amino acids. CDR3 residues: CASSLWASGRKTQYF. As DNA, the CDR3 is TGTGCCAGCAGCTTGTGGGCTAGCGGGAGAAAGACCCAGTACTTC.

The chain employs TRBV7-9 and TRBJ2-1, with TRBD1 matching 9 bases. With 6 bases clipped from V and 7 bases from J, the junction kept 19 bases outside the gene matches. The CDR3 covers 18 residues. Per the germline V gene, CDR1 is SEHNR and CDR2 is FQNEAQ (reference sequence). CDR3 in DNA: TGTGCCAGCAGTCCTGCGGCACAGGGGGCGGGGGCTAGGAATGAGCAGTTCTTC. It codes for CASSPAAQGAGARNEQFF.